The 26 T cell receptor beta chains listed next were all sequenced from one sample in a study of cytomegalovirus exposure and HLA in healthy donors. The PCR made use of 60 Vbeta and 13 Jbeta primers. Some clones are missing from TCRdb's copy, which holds only in-frame ones; the method was immunoSEQ multiplex PCR. Of roughly 140,000 clones in the sample, approximately 85% were seen once. The sequenced sample consisted of PBMCs. These receptors all stem from a woman between 18 and 29 years old in good health and CMV-seronegative.

The J gene is TRBJ1-1, the V gene TRBV7-9; 9 positions agree with TRBD1. The germline gives CDR1 SEHNR, CDR2 FQNEAQ (reference sequence). The CDR3 extends over 15 amino acids. V trimming: 5 bases; J trimming: 1 base; junction bases outside the gene matches: 5. The CDR3 sequence is CASSPPGQGNTEAFF. CDR3 nucleotides: TGTGCCAGCAGCCCACCGGGACAGGGGAACACTGAAGCTTTCTTT.

The CDR3 bases are TGTGCCAGCAGTTTATGGAGGGCGAGCGGGAGCGAGACCCAGTACTTC. Amino acid sequence: CASSLWRASGSETQYF. The gene calls are TRBV28 and TRBJ2-5; TRBD2 aligns across 8 bases. The length of the CDR3 is 16 residues. CDR1 MDHEN and CDR2 SYDVKM come from the germline V gene. V trimming: 0 bases; J trimming: 5 bases; junction bases outside the gene matches: 8.

This chain connects TRBV27 to TRBJ2-2; 9 bases fit TRBD2. Trimming took 8 bases from V and 4 from J; bases not matched to a gene: 5. Germline V lookup: CDR1 MNHEY, CDR2 SMNVEV (reference sequence). This CDR3 is built from 14 residues. The CDR3 bases are TGTGCCAGCGCGTGGACTAGCGCCACCGGGGAGCTGTTTTTT. It encodes CASAWTSATGELFF.

This clone is a singleton in its sample. This rearrangement joins TRBV5-4 to TRBJ2-5; 8 bases fit TRBD2. The DNA matches TRBJ2-7 better at its end, which makes the J call doubtful. Per the germline V gene, CDR1 is SGHNT and CDR2 is YYREEE (reference sequence). The CDR3 consists of 16 residues. CDR3: CASSSGTRGVIDEQYF. CDR3 DNA: TGTGCCAGCAGCTCGGGGACTAGAGGGGTGATCGACGAGCAGTACTTC.

V gene TRBV6-5 combines with J gene TRBJ2-5; 9 bases are shared with TRBD2. The J segment lost 4 bases and the V segment lost 2 bases, leaving 5 bases of the junction unmatched. CDR3 length: 15 residues. Germline CDR1 is MNHEY and CDR2 is SVGAGI. The CDR3 DNA is TGTGCCAGCAGTTACCTTGCGGGGGGGCGAGAGACCCAGTACTTC. Residues: CASSYLAGGRETQYF.

This rearrangement joins TRBV7-9 to TRBJ2-1; TRBD2 agrees at 7 bases. Germline V CDR1 and CDR2: SEHNR, FQNEAQ (reference sequence). The CDR3 is 16 amino acids. Trimming at V came to 8 bases and at J to 3 bases, leaving 13 bases not matched to a gene. CDR3 nucleotides: TGTGCCAGCTCGACTCTCCACCGGGGGGTCTACAATGAGCAGTTCTTC. It translates to CASSTLHRGVYNEQFF.

The chain carries TRBV29-1 and TRBJ1-1; 10 positions agree with TRBD1. This CDR3 contains 13 residues. Germline V CDR1 and CDR2: SQVTM, ANQGSEA. Germline trimming cut 3 bases from V and 4 bases from J; bases unmatched to any gene: 2. CDR3: CSVETGGSTEAFF. The CDR3 nucleotides read TGCAGCGTTGAGACAGGGGGCTCCACTGAAGCTTTCTTT.

Comments on this clone: An end of the junction does not agree with germline; a read error may underlie this. The chain uses TRBV7-9 and TRBJ2-7, with D hard to call. Germline lookup yields CDR1 SEHNR and CDR2 FQNEAQ (reference sequence). CDR3 size: 13 residues. The CDR3 sequence: CSSSLSNSYEQYF. CDR3 nucleotide sequence: TGTTCCAGCAGCTTGTCGAATAGCTACGAGCAGTACTTC. Looking up the rest from reference TRBV7-9 and TRBJ2-7 gives the full variable domain: DTGVSQNPRHKITKRGQNVTFRCDPISEHNRLYWYRQTLGQGPEFLTYFQNEAQLEKSRLLSDRFSAERPKGSFSTLEIQRTEQGDSAMYLCSSSLSNSYEQYFGPGTRLTVT.

The gene calls are TRBV27 and TRBJ2-7; D unclear. Germline V gene sequence: CDR1 MNHEY, CDR2 SMNVEV (reference sequence). CDR3 length: 13 amino acids. Between the trimmed V and J ends, which lost 5 bases and 2 bases, there was a span of 10 bases. The CDR3: CASSPLPAYEQYF. DNA for the CDR3: TGTGCCAGCAGTCCACTGCCCGCCTACGAGCAGTACTTC.

This chain uses TRBV29-1 with TRBJ2-5, with D tentatively TRBD1 (6 bases). V was pared by 7 bases and J by 1 base, with 10 bases between. The CDR3 length is 12 residues. From germline, CDR1 is SQVTM and CDR2 ANQGSEA. CDR3: CSGTVVQETQYF. As DNA, the CDR3 is TGCAGCGGGACAGTGGTCCAAGAGACCCAGTACTTC.

The chain couples TRBV5-1 to TRBJ1-6; 7 nucleotides align to TRBD1. In germline, CDR1 is SGHRS, CDR2 YFSETQ. Unmatched junction bases numbered 5, after V lost 3 bases and J lost 8 bases. The CDR3 loop spans 14 amino acids. The CDR3 spells CASSSTGEDSPLHF. CDR3 sequence (DNA): TGCGCCAGCAGCTCAACAGGGGAGGATTCACCCCTCCACTTT.

This chain links TRBV5-1 with TRBJ2-3, with 10 bases that match TRBD2. The CDR3 spans 16 residues. Germline CDR1 reads SGHRS; CDR2 reads YFSETQ. The trim removed 1 base at V and 2 bases at J, leaving 4 bases unmatched. The DNA for the CDR3 is TGCGCCAGCAGCTTGCTACTAGCGGGGCCCACAGATACGCAGTATTTT. Amino acids: CASSLLLAGPTDTQYF.

The chain combines TRBV4-2 with TRBJ2-5; 9 bases align to TRBD2. CDR1 and CDR2 (germline): LGHNA, YNFKEQ. V lost 4 bases to trimming and J lost 2 bases; unmatched junction nucleotides: 5. The CDR3 covers 15 residues. The CDR3 protein is CASSPTAGGQETQYF. CDR3 in DNA: TGTGCCAGCAGCCCAACAGCGGGAGGTCAAGAGACCCAGTACTTC.

As to this clone: The sample holds other DNA sequences that translate to the same CDR3. V gene TRBV18 combines with J gene TRBJ2-5, with D hard to call. Trimming left V 3 bases short and J 1 base short, with 9 bases between. This CDR3 is built from 14 residues. Germline V gives CDR1 KGHSH, CDR2 LQKENI. The CDR3 DNA sequence: TGTGCCAGCTCACCCCCTCTACCCCAAGAGACCCAGTACTTC. Its translation is CASSPPLPQETQYF.

The chain is built from TRBV11-2 and TRBJ2-1, with 7 bases identical to TRBD2. The V segment lost 0 bases and the J segment 6 bases; nucleotides outside the gene matches: 8. CDR3 length: 16 residues. Germline V lookup: CDR1 SGHAT, CDR2 FQNNGV. This CDR3 is CASSLDWVAGANEQFF. Here the CDR3 DNA reads TGTGCCAGCAGCTTAGACTGGGTGGCGGGAGCCAATGAGCAGTTCTTC.

The V call is TRBV5-1, the J call TRBJ2-3; 15 bases align to TRBD2. The CDR3 is 19 residues long. The V gene end was trimmed by 0 bases and the J gene end by 2 bases; junction bases not matched to a gene: 7. CDR1 is SGHRS and CDR2 is YFSETQ in the germline V gene. The CDR3 DNA reads as TGCGCCAGCAGCTTGGCCGGGACTAGCGGGAGGCCTTACACAGATACGCAGTATTTT. Residues: CASSLAGTSGRPYTDTQYF.

The chain recombines TRBV27 with TRBJ1-2; D is uncertain. The germline gives CDR1 MNHEY, CDR2 SMNVEV (reference sequence). The CDR3 has 13 amino acids. V lost 0 bases to trimming and J lost 6 bases, with 8 bases between them. CDR3: CASSLSGSHGYTF. DNA for the CDR3: TGTGCCAGCAGTTTATCGGGGAGCCATGGCTACACCTTC.

The V call is TRBV4-2, the J call TRBJ2-1; TRBD2 agrees at 9 bases. V trimming: 4 bases; J trimming: 5 bases; junction bases outside the gene matches: 9. This CDR3 spans 16 amino acids. CDR1 and CDR2 (germline): LGHNA, YNFKEQ. The CDR3 sequence: CASSRTGREGHNEQFF. The CDR3 coding sequence is TGTGCCAGCAGCCGCACGGGGCGGGAGGGCCACAATGAGCAGTTCTTC.

V usage is TRBV21-1 and J usage is TRBJ2-1; the listed D gene, TRBD2, was not tested against the DNA. TRBV21-1 is deemed a pseudogene. The CDR3 is 15 residues long. CDR3 sequence: CASSSGGSPYNEQFF. CDR3 DNA: TGTGCCAGCAGCAGCGGGGGCAGCCCCTACAATGAGCAGTTCTTC.

This rearrangement joins TRBV7-8 to TRBJ2-1; 10 bases fit TRBD1. Germline trimming cut 5 bases from V and 3 bases from J; bases unmatched to any gene: 4. CDR1 and CDR2 from the germline V gene are SGHVS and FQNEAQ. This CDR3 region has 15 residues. The CDR3 nucleotides read TGTGCCAGCAGCCTAGGGACAGGGGACTACAATGAGCAGTTCTTC. Protein product: CASSLGTGDYNEQFF. The complete variable domain, with remaining parts taken from reference TRBV7-8 and TRBJ2-1, reads GAGVSQSPRYKVAKRGQDVALRCDPISGHVSLFWYQQALGQGPEFLTYFQNEAQLDKSGLPSDRFFAERPEGSVSTLKIQRTQQEDSAVYLCASSLGTGDYNEQFFGPGTRLTVL.

This chain joins TRBV30 and TRBJ2-3, with 9 bases that match TRBD1. This CDR3 spans 14 amino acids. With V trimmed by 2 bases and J by 3 bases, 3 bases remained unmatched. Germline V gene data show CDR1 as GTSNPN and CDR2 as SVGIG (reference sequence). The CDR3 sequence is CAWSKGQGTDTQYF. CDR3 bases: TGTGCCTGGAGTAAGGGACAGGGAACAGATACGCAGTATTTT.

The rearrangement links TRBV7-9 to TRBJ1-1; D is unclear. Trimming left V 4 bases short and J 7 bases short, with 19 bases between. CDR3 size: 15 residues. In germline, CDR1 is SEHNR, CDR2 FQNEAQ (reference sequence). CDR3 protein: CASSWGTAGAVEAFF. The CDR3 coding sequence is TGTGCCAGCAGCTGGGGAACCGCCGGAGCGGTTGAAGCTTTCTTT.

This clone was seen just once. The chain has TRBV28 and TRBJ1-1; weak D call: TRBD1 (5 bases). Looked up from germline, CDR1 is MDHEN and CDR2 is SYDVKM. V was clipped by 10 bases and J by 1 base, with 13 bases between them. The CDR3 has 13 residues. The CDR3 DNA reads TGTGCCATCCAGGGTCCGGGGAACACTGAAGCTTTCTTT. Amino acid sequence: CAIQGPGNTEAFF.

The rearrangement joins TRBV7-2 to TRBJ2-1, with a possible D match to TRBD1 (6 bases). Trimming left V 5 bases short and J 10 bases short, with 9 bases between. CDR3 length equals 11 residues. CDR1 SGHTA and CDR2 FQGNSA come from the germline V gene. The CDR3 nucleotides read TGTGCCAGCAGCGACCAGGGGGAGCAGTTCTTC. This codes for CASSDQGEQFF.

The V gene is TRBV5-8, the J gene TRBJ1-2; TRBD1 matches 9 bases. Germline CDR1 SGHTS, CDR2 YDEGEE. The CDR3 extends over 13 amino acids. The V gene end was trimmed by 4 bases and the J gene end by 7 bases; junction bases not matched to a gene: 5. The chain's CDR3 is CASSLRDRVGYTF. In DNA, the CDR3 is TGTGCCAGCAGCCTGAGGGACAGGGTTGGCTACACCTTC. The entire variable domain, with the rest obtained from reference TRBV5-8 and TRBJ1-2, is as follows: EAGVTQSPTHLIKTRGQQATLRCSPISGHTSVYWYQQALGLGLQFLLWYDEGEERNRGNFPPRFSGRQFPNYSSELNVNALELEDSALYLCASSLRDRVGYTFGSGTRLTVV.

The chain employs TRBV6-5 and TRBJ2-7, with D possibly TRBD2 on 5 matching bases. Between the trimmed V and J ends, which lost 7 bases and 5 bases, there was a span of 21 bases. This CDR3 has 15 residues. Germline assignment: CDR1 MNHEY and CDR2 SVGAGI. CDR3 DNA sequence: TGTGCCAGCACCAAAAATCAGGAGCGGTCAAACGAGCAGTACTTC. This codes for CASTKNQERSNEQYF.